This TCR beta chain appears in the sequencing data of a study of T cell changes during pregnancy in multiple sclerosis. TCRdb keeps only in-frame clones here, not all; method: immunoSEQ multiplex PCR. The sample has 75,000 to 100,000 clones, 90% seen once. Trimming at V came to 4 bases and at J to 1 base, leaving 14 bases not matched to a gene. The V gene's germline CDR1 is SGHRS and CDR2 YFSETQ. The length of the CDR3 is 19 residues. The TCR sequence derives from a female donor in good health, enrolled as a control in a pregnancy study. The sample here was peripheral blood, taken in the second trimester of pregnancy. The chain combines TRBV5-1 with TRBJ1-4; 9 positions match TRBD1. This CDR3 reads CASSVIPGQGGRTNEKLFF. Written as DNA, the CDR3 is TGCGCCAGCAGCGTAATCCCGGGACAGGGAGGGAGAACTAATGAAAAACTGTTTTTT.